This T cell receptor (beta chain) stems from a study of T cells in Graves' hyperthyroidism and ophthalmopathy. This clonotype was counted a few times. Its antigen remains unknown. Stable Graves' hyperthyroidism denoted no ophthalmopathy progression over 18 months. Using around 10 ml of fresh peripheral blood, PBMCs were prepared. RNA transcripts provided the source from which TCR beta CDR3 regions were amplified. The HTBI set primed first-round TCR CDR3 RT-PCR. TCRdb reanalysed the multiplex PCR reads using MiXCR and keeps one entry per CDR3 protein. The table includes fewer than 900,000 distinct CDR3 sequences, roughly 15% detected once. The study's findings and limits: Most clonotypes expanded in the thyroid (above 0.001) were also present in blood.

Per germline, CDR1 SNHLY and CDR2 FYNNEI. V was pared by 8 bases and J by 8 bases, with 25 bases between. The CDR3 runs 16 residues. The chain employs TRBV2 and TRBJ2-4, with D possibly being TRBD1 (6 bases). This TCR was sampled from a man between 18 and 35 years old with Graves' hyperthyroidism. What was sequenced was blood. As DNA, the CDR3 is TGTGCCAGCGGGATGACAGGTCTCTCGCAGGGAGACATTCAGTACTTC. Translation: CASGMTGLSQGDIQYF.